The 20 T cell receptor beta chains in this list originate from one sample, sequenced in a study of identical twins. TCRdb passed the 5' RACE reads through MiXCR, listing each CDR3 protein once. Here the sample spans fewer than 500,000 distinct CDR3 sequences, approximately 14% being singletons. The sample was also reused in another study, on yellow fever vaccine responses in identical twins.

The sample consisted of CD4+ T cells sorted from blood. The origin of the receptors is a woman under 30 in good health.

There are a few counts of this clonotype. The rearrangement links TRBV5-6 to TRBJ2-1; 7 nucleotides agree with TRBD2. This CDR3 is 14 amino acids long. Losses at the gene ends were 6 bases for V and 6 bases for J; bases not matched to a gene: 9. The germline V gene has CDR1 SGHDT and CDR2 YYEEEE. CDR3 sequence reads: CASIWSGKPNEQFF. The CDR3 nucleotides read TGTGCCAGCATCTGGAGCGGGAAACCCAATGAGCAGTTCTTC.

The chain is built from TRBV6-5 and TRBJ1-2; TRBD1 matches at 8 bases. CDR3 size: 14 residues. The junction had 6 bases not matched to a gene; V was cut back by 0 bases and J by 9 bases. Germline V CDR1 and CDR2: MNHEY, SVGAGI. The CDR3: CASSYSGQGLRYTF. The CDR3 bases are TGTGCCAGCAGTTACTCCGGACAGGGTCTTCGCTACACCTTC.

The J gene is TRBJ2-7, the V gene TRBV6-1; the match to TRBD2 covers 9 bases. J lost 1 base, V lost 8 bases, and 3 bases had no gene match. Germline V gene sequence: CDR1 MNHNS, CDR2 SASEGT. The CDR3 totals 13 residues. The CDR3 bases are TGTGCCAGCGGAACTAGCGGGTCCTACGAGCAGTACTTC. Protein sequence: CASGTSGSYEQYF.

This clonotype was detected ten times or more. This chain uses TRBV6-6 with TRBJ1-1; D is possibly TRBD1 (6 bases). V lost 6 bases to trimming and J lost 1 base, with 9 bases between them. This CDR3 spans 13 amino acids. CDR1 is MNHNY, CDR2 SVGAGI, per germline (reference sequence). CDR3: CASRKGQNTEAFF. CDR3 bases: TGTGCCAGCAGGAAGGGACAGAACACTGAAGCTTTCTTT.

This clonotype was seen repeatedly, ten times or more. The CDR3 bases are TGTGCCAGCAGTCCAACAGGGAACACCGGGGAGCTGTTTTTT. Translating gives CASSPTGNTGELFF. The chain links TRBV6-1 to TRBJ2-2; tentative D call: TRBD1 (5 bases). Germline V gene lookup returns CDR1 MNHNS and CDR2 SASEGT. Between the trimmed V and J ends, which lost 5 bases and 1 base, there was a span of 8 bases. There are 14 residues in the CDR3.

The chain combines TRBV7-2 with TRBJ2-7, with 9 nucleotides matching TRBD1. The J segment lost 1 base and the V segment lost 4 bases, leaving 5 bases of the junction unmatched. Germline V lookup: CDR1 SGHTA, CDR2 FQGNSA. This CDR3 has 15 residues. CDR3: CASSYVTGGSYEQYF. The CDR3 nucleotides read TGTGCCAGCAGCTACGTGACAGGGGGTTCCTACGAGCAGTACTTC.

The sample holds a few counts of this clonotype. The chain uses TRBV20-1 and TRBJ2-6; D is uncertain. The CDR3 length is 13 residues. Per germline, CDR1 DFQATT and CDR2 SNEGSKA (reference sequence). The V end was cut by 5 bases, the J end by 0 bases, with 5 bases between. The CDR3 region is CSAYLSGANVLTF. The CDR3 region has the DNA TGCAGTGCTTACCTCTCTGGGGCCAACGTCCTGACTTTC.

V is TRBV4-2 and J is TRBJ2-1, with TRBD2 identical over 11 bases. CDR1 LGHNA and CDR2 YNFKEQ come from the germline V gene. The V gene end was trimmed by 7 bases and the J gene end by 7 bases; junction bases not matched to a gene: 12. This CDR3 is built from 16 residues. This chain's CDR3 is CASTKRVAGGLNEQFF. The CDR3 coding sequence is TGTGCCAGCACCAAGAGGGTAGCGGGAGGGTTAAATGAGCAGTTCTTC.

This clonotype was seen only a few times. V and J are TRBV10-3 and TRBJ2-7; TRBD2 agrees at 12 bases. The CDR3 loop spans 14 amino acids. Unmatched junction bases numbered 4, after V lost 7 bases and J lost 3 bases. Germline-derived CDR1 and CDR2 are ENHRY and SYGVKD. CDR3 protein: CAITRLAGDYEQYF. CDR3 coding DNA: TGTGCCATCACTAGACTAGCGGGAGACTACGAGCAGTACTTC.

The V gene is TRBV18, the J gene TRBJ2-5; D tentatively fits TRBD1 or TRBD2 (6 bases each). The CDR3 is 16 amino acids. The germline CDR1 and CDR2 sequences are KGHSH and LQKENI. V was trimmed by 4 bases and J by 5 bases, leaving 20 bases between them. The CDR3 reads CASSRSFGGQEETQYF. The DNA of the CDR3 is TGTGCCAGCTCACGATCTTTTGGGGGGCAAGAGGAGACCCAGTACTTC.

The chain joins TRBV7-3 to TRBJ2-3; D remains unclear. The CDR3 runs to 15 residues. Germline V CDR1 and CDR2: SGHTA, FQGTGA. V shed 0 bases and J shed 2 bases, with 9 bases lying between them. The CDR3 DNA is TGTGCCAGCAGCTTAACCGATCTGATCACAGATACGCAGTATTTT. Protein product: CASSLTDLITDTQYF.

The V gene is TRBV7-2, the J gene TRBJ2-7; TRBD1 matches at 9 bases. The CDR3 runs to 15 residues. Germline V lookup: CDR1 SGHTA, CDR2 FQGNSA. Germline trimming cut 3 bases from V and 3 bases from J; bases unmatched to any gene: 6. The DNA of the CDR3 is TGTGCCAGCAGCTTTACAGGGGGCGCTTTCTACGAGCAGTACTTC. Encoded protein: CASSFTGGAFYEQYF.

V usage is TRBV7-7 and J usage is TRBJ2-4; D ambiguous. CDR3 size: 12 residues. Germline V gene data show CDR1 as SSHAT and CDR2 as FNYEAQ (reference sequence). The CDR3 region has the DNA TGTGCTGTCGGATCGCCGGAAAACATTCAGTACTTC. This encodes CAVGSPENIQYF.

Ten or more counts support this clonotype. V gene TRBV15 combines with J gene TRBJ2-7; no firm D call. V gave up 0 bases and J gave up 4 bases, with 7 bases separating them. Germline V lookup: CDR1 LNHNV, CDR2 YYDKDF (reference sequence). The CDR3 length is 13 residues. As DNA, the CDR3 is TGTGCCACCAGCAGAGATCGCGGATACGAGCAGTACTTC. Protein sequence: CATSRDRGYEQYF.

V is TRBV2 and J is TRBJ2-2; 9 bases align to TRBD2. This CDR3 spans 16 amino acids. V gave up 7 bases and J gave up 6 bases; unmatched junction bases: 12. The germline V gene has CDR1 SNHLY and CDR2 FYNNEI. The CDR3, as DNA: TGTGCCAGCACGCCAAATCTAGCGGGGTTGGCCGGGGAGCTGTTTTTT. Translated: CASTPNLAGLAGELFF.

The CDR3 loop is CASSGYEQFF. The CDR3 nucleotides are TGTGCCTCCTCAGGCTATGAGCAGTTCTTC. The chain joins TRBV3-1 to TRBJ2-1; D not certain. Germline CDR1 is LGHDT and CDR2 is YNNKEL (reference sequence). The CDR3 has 10 residues. Trimming cost V 11 bases and J 8 bases, with 10 bases left between them.

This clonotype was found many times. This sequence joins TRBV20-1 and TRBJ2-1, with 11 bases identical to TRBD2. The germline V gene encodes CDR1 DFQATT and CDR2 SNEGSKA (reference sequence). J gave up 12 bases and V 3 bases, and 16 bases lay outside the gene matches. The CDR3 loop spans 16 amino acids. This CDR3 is CSASSPGVAGGGLQFF. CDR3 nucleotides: TGCAGTGCTAGCTCCCCCGGGGTAGCGGGAGGGGGTTTGCAGTTCTTC.

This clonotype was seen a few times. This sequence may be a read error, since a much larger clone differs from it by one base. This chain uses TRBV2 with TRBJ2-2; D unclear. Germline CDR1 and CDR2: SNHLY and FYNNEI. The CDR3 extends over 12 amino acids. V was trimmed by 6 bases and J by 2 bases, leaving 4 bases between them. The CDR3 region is CASSDNTGELFF. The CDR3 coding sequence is TGTGCCAGCAGCGACAACACCGGGGAGCTGTTTTTT.

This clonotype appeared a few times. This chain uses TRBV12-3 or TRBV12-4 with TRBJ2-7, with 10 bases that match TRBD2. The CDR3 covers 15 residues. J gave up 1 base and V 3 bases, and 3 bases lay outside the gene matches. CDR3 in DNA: TGTGCCAGCAGTTTCTCTAGCGGGGGTTCCTACGAGCAGTACTTC. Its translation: CASSFSSGGSYEQYF.

The CDR3 sequence is CASSFIGGVGEQYF. CDR3 DNA sequence: TGTGCCAGCAGCTTCATTGGGGGAGTAGGCGAGCAGTACTTC. The V call is TRBV28, the J call TRBJ2-7; either TRBD1 or TRBD2 may supply D (5 bases each). The V end was cut by 6 bases, the J end by 6 bases, with 18 bases between. The CDR3 contains 14 residues. Germline CDR1 reads MDHEN; CDR2 reads SYDVKM.